This TCR beta chain is drawn from a study of blood T cell repertoires in COVID-19. Study-wide context: Material from acute and convalescent COVID-19 was sourced from the United States, Italy and Spain. Nucleic acid was either cDNA or gDNA, and it came from T cells, B-cell-depleted T cells, or PBMCs.

Produced via immunoSEQ multiplex PCR; TCRdb's table is partial and in-frame only. The sample lists about 80,000 clones, 76% seen once, with approximately 15% in the top ten. The sample holds a few counts of this clone. Trimming shortened V by 7 bases and J by 8 bases, and 13 bases separated the two germline ends. The CDR3 extends over 12 amino acids. In germline, CDR1 is MDHEN, CDR2 SYDVKM. The V gene is TRBV28, the J gene TRBJ2-3; D perhaps matches TRBD1 (6 bases). The sample taken for sequencing was peripheral blood. The receptor comes from a man aged 65 to 85 with active or convalescent COVID-19. CDR3 in DNA: TGTGCCAGCACTCAGGGGCCAGGTACGCAGTATTTT. Residues: CASTQGPGTQYF.